This is a list of T cell receptor beta chains from one sample in a study of T cells in tuberculosis. Sequenced by immunoSEQ multiplex PCR; TCRdb stores in-frame clones only, minus some. The data contain roughly 60,000 clones, about 86% of them singletons. Material for sequencing was CD1b-GMM tetramer-negative cells sorted from PBMCs. These receptors were taken from an adult woman with latent tuberculosis. Each CDR3 is given with its conserved first and last residue. Each record gives: J gene, D gene, V gene, clone size, CDR3 protein, CDR3 DNA. The D gene is left open where the match is weak. Clone sizes are given selectively: once, few, many, or a class where the clone is expanded.

>TRBJ2-1|TRBD1|TRBV18|-
CASSPSQGAGNNEQFF
TGTGCCAGCTCACCATCACAGGGGGCAGGAAACAATGAGCAGTTCTTC
>TRBJ2-1|-|TRBV2|-
CASSGLANYNEQFF
TGTGCCAGCAGTGGGCTAGCGAACTACAATGAGCAGTTCTTC
>TRBJ2-7|TRBD2|TRBV6-1|few
CASVLTSGNSYEQYF
TGTGCCAGCGTACTCACTAGCGGGAATTCCTACGAGCAGTACTTC
>TRBJ2-1|-|TRBV18|-
CASSPPGANEQFF
TGTGCCAGCTCACCACCAGGGGCGAATGAGCAGTTCTTC
>TRBJ1-4|TRBD1|TRBV28|-
CASSLPPGQGNEKLFF
TGTGCCAGCAGTTTACCCCCGGGACAGGGAAATGAAAAACTGTTTTTT
>TRBJ1-3|-|TRBV2|-
CASYRGNTIYF
TGTGCCTCCTACAGGGGAAACACCATATATTTT
>TRBJ2-1|TRBD2|TRBV4-3|-
CASSHSGGNEQFF
TGCGCCAGCAGCCACAGCGGGGGGAATGAGCAGTTCTTC
>TRBJ2-7|-|TRBV4-2|-
CASSQDTRGVREQYF
TGTGCCAGCAGCCAAGATACCAGGGGTGTGCGCGAGCAGTACTTC
>TRBJ1-1|TRBD1|TRBV27|-
CASSLHRGWPEAFF
TGTGCCAGCAGTCTTCACAGGGGATGGCCTGAAGCTTTCTTT
>TRBJ1-3|-|TRBV5-6|-
CASSSGFSGNTIYF
TGTGCCAGCAGCAGCGGGTTCTCTGGAAACACCATATATTTT
>TRBJ1-1|-|TRBV19|-
CASSLKTGGFRDTEAFF
TGTGCCAGTAGTCTGAAGACGGGGGGTTTCAGGGACACTGAAGCTTTCTTT
>TRBJ2-1|-|TRBV4-3|once
CASSQGRTASLSSYNEQFF
TGCGCCAGCAGCCAAGGACGGACAGCCTCTTTGAGCTCCTACAATGAGCAGTTCTTC
>TRBJ2-5|TRBD2|TRBV19|-
CASSPRLWGRAGETQYF
TGTGCCAGTAGCCCCCGGTTATGGGGGAGGGCCGGAGAGACCCAGTACTTC
>TRBJ2-3|TRBD2|TRBV14|-
CASSQGLAGRLLGTDTQYF
TGTGCCAGCAGCCAGGGCCTAGCGGGAAGGTTGCTAGGCACAGATACGCAGTATTTT
>TRBJ2-3|TRBD2|TRBV4-3|-
CASSQDRDSGGRGDTQYF
TGCGCCAGCAGCCAAGATAGAGATAGCGGGGGCCGAGGAGATACGCAGTATTTT
>TRBJ1-3|-|TRBV7-2|-
CASSLITGSSGNTIYF
TGTGCCAGCAGCTTAATTACAGGGAGCTCTGGAAACACCATATATTTT
>TRBJ2-5|TRBD2|TRBV7-9|-
CASSSPGGGETQYF
TGTGCCAGCAGCTCGCCGGGGGGAGGCGAGACCCAGTACTTC